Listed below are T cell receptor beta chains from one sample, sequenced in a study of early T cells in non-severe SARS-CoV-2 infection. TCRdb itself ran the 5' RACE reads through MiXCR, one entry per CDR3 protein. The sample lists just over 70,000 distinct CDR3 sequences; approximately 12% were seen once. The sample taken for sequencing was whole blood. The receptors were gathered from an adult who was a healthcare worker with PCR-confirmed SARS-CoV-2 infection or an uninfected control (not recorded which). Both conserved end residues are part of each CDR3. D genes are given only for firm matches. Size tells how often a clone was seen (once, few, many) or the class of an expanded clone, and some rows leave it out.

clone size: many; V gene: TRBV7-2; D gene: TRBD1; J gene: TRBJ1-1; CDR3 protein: CASSSDRVNTEAFF; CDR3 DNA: TGTGCCAGCAGCTCAGACAGGGTGAACACTGAAGCTTTCTTT
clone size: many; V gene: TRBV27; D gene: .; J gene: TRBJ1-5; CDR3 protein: CASSCQEGCNQPQHF; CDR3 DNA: TGTGCCAGCAGTTGCCAGGAGGGATGCAATCAGCCCCAGCATTTT
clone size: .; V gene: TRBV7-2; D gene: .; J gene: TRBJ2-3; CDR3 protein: CASSLAAGHTDTQYF; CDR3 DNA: TGTGCCAGCAGCTTAGCGGCGGGACACACAGATACGCAGTATTTT
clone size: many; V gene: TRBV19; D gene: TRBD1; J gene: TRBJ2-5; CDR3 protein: CASSIDRGETQYF; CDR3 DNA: TGTGCCAGTAGTATCGACAGGGGAGAGACCCAGTACTTC
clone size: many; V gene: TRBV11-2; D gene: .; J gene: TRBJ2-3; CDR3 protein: CASSPDYSGDTQYF; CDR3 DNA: TGTGCCAGCAGCCCCGACTACTCCGGGGATACGCAGTATTTT
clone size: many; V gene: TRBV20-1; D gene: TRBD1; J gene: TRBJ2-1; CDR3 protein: CSANPGQGKGQFF; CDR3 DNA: TGCAGTGCTAACCCGGGACAGGGGAAGGGGCAGTTCTTC
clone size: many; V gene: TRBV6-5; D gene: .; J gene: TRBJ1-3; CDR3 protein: CASSFTGMGNTIYF; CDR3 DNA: TGTGCCAGCAGCTTCACAGGGATGGGAAACACCATATATTTT
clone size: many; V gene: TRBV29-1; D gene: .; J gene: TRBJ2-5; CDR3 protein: CSVLRETQYF; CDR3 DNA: TGCAGCGTTCTCAGAGAGACCCAGTACTTC
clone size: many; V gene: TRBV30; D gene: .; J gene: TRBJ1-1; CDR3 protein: CAWRDGNTEAFF; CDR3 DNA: TGTGCCTGGAGGGACGGGAACACTGAAGCTTTCTTT
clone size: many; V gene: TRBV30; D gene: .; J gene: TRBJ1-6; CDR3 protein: CAWSQQGPFNSPLHF; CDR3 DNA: TGTGCCTGGAGTCAACAGGGTCCCTTTAATTCACCCCTCCACTTT
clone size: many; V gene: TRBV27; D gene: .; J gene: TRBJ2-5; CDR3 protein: CASRTDPGTQYF; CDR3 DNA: TGTGCCAGCCGGACAGATCCCGGGACCCAGTACTTC
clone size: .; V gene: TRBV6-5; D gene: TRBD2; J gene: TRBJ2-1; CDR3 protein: CASSYQGRANEQFF; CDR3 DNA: TGTGCCAGCAGTTACCAAGGGAGGGCCAATGAGCAGTTCTTC
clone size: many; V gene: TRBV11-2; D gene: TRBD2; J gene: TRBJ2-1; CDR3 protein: CASSGIGTSGKNEQFF; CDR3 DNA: TGTGCCAGCAGTGGGATCGGGACTAGCGGGAAGAATGAGCAGTTCTTC
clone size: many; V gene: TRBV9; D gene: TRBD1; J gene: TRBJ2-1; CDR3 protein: CASSVTGTGFYNEQFF; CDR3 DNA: TGTGCCAGCAGCGTTACCGGGACAGGCTTCTACAATGAGCAGTTCTTC
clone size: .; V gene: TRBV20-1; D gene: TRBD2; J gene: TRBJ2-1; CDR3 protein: CSALGTSGSSYNEQFF; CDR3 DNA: TGCAGTGCTCTCGGGACTAGCGGGAGCTCCTACAATGAGCAGTTCTTC
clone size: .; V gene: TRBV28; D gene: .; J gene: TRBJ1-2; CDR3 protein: CASSLTPLADNYGYTF; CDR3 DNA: TGTGCCAGCAGTTTGACTCCCCTGGCAGATAACTATGGCTACACCTTC
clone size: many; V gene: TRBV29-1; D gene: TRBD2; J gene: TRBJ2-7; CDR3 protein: CSVFLAGGGEQYF; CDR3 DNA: TGCAGCGTTTTCCTAGCGGGAGGGGGCGAGCAGTACTTC
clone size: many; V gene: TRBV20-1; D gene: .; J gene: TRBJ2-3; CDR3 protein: CSAGRGNTDTQYF; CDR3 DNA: TGCAGTGCTGGGAGGGGGAACACAGATACGCAGTATTTT
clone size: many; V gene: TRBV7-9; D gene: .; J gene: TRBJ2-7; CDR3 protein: CASSLASVVPYEQYF; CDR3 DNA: TGTGCCAGCAGCTTAGCCTCGGTCGTCCCCTACGAGCAGTACTTC
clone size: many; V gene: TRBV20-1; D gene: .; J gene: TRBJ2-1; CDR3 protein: CSARPRGAREREQFF; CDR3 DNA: TGCAGTGCTAGGCCACGGGGGGCCCGGGAGCGGGAGCAGTTCTTC
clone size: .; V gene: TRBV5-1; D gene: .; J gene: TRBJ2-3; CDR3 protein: CASSLTDTQYF; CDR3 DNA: TGCGCCAGCAGCTTAACAGATACGCAGTATTTT
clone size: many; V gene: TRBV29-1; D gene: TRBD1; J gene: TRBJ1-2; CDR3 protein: CSVEDERDRGSFRGYTF; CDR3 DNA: TGCAGCGTTGAAGATGAGCGGGACAGGGGTTCTTTTCGGGGCTACACCTTC
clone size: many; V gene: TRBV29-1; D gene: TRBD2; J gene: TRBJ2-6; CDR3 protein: CSVAGGTGANVLTF; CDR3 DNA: TGCAGCGTTGCGGGAGGGACTGGGGCCAACGTCCTGACTTTC
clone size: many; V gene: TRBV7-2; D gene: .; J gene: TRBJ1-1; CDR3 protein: CASSLSRETEAFF; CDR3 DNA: TGTGCCAGCAGCTTATCTCGGGAGACTGAAGCTTTCTTT
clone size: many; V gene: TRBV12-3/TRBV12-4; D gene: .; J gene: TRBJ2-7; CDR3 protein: CASSLAPPGTPYEQYF; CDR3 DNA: TGTGCCAGCAGTTTAGCCCCCCCCGGGACTCCCTACGAGCAGTACTTC
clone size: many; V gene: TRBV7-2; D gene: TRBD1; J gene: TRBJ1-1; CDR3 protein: CASSSPGQGPKKAFF; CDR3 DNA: TGTGCCAGCAGCTCCCCGGGACAGGGGCCCAAGAAAGCTTTCTTT
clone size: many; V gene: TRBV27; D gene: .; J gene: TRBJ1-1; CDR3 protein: CASSPPRLGEAFF; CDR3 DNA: TGTGCCAGCAGTCCCCCCAGGCTTGGGGAAGCTTTCTTT
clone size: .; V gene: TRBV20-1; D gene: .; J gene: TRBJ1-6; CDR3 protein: CSARNGSNSPLHF; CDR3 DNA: TGCAGTGCTAGAAACGGGTCGAATTCACCCCTCCACTTT
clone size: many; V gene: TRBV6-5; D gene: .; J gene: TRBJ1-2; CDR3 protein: CASSYGFSNGYTF; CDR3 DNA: TGTGCCAGCAGTTACGGGTTCTCCAATGGCTACACCTTC
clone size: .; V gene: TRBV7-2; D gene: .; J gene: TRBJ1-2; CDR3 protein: CASSPLIRGEGYTF; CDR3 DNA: TGTGCCAGCAGCCCCTTGATTCGGGGTGAGGGCTACACCTTC
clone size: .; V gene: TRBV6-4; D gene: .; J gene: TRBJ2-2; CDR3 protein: CASRKGTGELFF; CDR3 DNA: TGTGCCAGCAGGAAGGGAACGGGGGAGCTGTTTTTT
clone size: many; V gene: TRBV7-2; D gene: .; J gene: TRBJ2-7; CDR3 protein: CASTRLGDTYEQYF; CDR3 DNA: TGTGCCAGCACCCGCCTCGGGGATACCTACGAGCAGTACTTC
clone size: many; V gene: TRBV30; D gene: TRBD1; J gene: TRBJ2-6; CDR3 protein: CAWSVGQASSGANVLTF; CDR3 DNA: TGTGCCTGGAGTGTGGGACAGGCGTCCTCTGGGGCCAACGTCCTGACTTTC
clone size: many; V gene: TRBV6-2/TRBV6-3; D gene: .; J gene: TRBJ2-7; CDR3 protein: CASSVLTEYYEQYF; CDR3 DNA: TGTGCCAGCAGTGTCCTTACAGAATACTACGAGCAGTACTTC
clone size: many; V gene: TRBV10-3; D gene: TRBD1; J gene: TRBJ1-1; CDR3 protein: CAIQRGDRDNTEAFF; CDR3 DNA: TGTGCCATCCAGCGTGGGGACAGGGATAACACTGAAGCTTTCTTT
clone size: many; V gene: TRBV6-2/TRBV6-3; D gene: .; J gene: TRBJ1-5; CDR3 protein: CASIEGDNQPQHF; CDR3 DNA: TGTGCCAGCATCGAGGGAGATAATCAGCCCCAGCATTTT
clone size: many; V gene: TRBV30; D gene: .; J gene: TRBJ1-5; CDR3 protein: CAWSARPGSQPQHF; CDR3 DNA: TGTGCCTGGAGTGCAAGACCGGGAAGTCAGCCCCAGCATTTT
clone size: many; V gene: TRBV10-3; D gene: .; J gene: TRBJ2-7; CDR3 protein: CAISEAGLVYEQYF; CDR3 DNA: TGTGCCATCAGTGAGGCAGGGTTGGTTTACGAGCAGTACTTC
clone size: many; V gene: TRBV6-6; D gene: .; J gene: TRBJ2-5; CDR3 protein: CASSYNPRVETQYF; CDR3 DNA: TGTGCCAGCAGTTACAACCCTAGGGTAGAGACCCAGTACTTC
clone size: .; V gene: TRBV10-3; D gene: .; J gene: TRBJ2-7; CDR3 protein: CAISESLEIYEQYF; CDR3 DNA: TGTGCCATCAGTGAGTCGTTGGAAATCTACGAGCAGTACTTC
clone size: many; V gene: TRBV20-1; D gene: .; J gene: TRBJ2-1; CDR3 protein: CSASGAGANEQFF; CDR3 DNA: TGCAGTGCTTCGGGAGCCGGGGCCAACGAGCAGTTCTTC
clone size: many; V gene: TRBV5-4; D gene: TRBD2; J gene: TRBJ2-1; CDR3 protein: CASSPRTSGSYNEQFF; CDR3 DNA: TGTGCCAGCAGCCCACGGACTAGCGGGAGCTACAATGAGCAGTTCTTC
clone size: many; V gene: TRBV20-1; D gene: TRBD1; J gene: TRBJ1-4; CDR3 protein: CSARGSDRGHYEKLFF; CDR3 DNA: TGCAGTGCTAGAGGGTCGGACAGGGGGCATTATGAAAAACTGTTTTTT
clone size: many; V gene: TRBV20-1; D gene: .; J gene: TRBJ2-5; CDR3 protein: CSAHSVGETQYF; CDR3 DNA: TGCAGTGCACACTCAGTGGGAGAGACCCAGTACTTC
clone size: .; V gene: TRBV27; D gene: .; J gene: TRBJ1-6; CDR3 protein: CASSSPSSRGSYNSPLHF; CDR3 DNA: TGTGCCAGCAGTTCCCCTTCTAGCCGGGGCTCCTATAATTCACCCCTCCACTTT
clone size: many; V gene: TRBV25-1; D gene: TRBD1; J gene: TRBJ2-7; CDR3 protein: CASSGYTGTGRRNEQYF; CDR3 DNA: TGTGCCAGCAGTGGCTACACCGGGACAGGGAGGAGGAACGAGCAGTACTTC
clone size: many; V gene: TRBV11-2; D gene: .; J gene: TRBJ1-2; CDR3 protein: CASSHFPLGYTF; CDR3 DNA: TGTGCCAGCAGCCACTTTCCTCTCGGCTACACCTTC
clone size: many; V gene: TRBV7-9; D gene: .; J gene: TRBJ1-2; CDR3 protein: CASSLVQVGYGYTF; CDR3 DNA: TGTGCCAGCAGCTTAGTTCAGGTCGGATATGGCTACACCTTC
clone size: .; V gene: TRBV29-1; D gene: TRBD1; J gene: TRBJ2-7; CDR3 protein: CSVGGQGAGYEQYF; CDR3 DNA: TGCAGCGTTGGGGGACAGGGGGCAGGATACGAGCAGTACTTC
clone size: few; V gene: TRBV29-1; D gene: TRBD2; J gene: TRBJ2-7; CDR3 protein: CSVRDYQSYEQYF; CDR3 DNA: TGCAGCGTCCGGGACTATCAAAGTTACGAGCAGTACTTC
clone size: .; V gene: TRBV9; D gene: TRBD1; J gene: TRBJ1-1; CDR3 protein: CASSAKGQGPEAFF; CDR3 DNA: TGTGCCAGCAGCGCAAAGGGACAGGGCCCAGAGGCTTTCTTT
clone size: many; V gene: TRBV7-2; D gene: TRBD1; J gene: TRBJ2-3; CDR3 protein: CASSTRRTGGTDTQYF; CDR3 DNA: TGTGCCAGCAGCACCCGACGGACAGGGGGCACAGATACGCAGTATTTT
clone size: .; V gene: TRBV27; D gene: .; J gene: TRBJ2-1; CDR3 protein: CASRLQGIGEQFF; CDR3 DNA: TGTGCCAGCAGATTACAGGGAATCGGTGAGCAGTTCTTC
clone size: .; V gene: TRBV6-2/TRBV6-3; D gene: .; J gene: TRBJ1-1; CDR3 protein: CASNLLRYTEAFF; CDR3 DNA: TGTGCCAGCAACCTTCTTCGGTACACTGAAGCTTTCTTT
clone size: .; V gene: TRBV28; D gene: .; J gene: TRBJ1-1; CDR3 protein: CASSLGPRAFF; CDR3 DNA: TGTGCCAGCAGTTTAGGCCCCAGGGCTTTCTTT
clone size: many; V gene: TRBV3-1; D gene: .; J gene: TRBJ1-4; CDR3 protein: CASSQEMGTNEKLFF; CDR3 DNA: TGTGCCAGCAGCCAAGAGATGGGAACTAATGAAAAACTGTTTTTT
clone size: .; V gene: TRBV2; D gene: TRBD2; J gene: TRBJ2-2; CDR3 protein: CASSEGLGDTGELFF; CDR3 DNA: TGTGCCAGCAGTGAGGGACTAGGGGATACCGGGGAGCTGTTTTTT
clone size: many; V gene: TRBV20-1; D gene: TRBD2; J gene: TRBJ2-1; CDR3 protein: CSAPLGLADSSYNEQFF; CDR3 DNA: TGCAGTGCTCCACTCGGACTAGCGGACAGCTCCTACAATGAGCAGTTCTTC
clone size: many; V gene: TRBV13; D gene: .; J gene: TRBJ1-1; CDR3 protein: CASMARVNTEAFF; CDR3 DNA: TGTGCCAGCATGGCAAGGGTGAACACTGAAGCTTTCTTT
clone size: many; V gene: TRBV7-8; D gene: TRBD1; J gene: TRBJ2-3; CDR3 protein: CASSRLDLGQHMNTQYF; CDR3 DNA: TGTGCCAGCAGCCGATTGGATCTGGGACAGCACATGAATACGCAGTATTTT